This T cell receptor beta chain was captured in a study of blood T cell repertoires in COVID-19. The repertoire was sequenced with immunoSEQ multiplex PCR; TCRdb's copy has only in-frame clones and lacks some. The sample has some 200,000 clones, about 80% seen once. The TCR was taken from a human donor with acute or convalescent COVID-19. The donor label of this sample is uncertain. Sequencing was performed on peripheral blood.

Here the CDR3 reads CASSFRAVSNNEQFF. DNA for the CDR3: TGTGCCAGCAGTTTCCGAGCGGTCAGTAACAATGAGCAGTTCTTC. V gene TRBV6-5 combines with J gene TRBJ2-1; D might be TRBD2 (5 bases). This CDR3 is built from 15 residues. Trimming took off 4 bases at V and 5 bases at J, with 15 bases between the two ends. Germline assignment: CDR1 MNHEY and CDR2 SVGAGI.